This T cell receptor beta chain stems from a study of response to subunit inactivated influenza vaccine. General observations from the study: The authors suggested that few new T cells are recruited per seasonal influenza vaccination.

The germline V gene encodes CDR1 DFQATT and CDR2 SNEGSKA (reference sequence). The V and J ends lost 5 bases and 6 bases respectively, with 9 bases between them. This CDR3 contains 11 residues. TCRdb re-analysed the RT-PCR reads in MiXCR, keeping a single row per CDR3 protein. The sample yields about 800,000 distinct CDR3 sequences, around 21% seen once. This clonotype occurred many times. Its antigen is undetermined. This TCR came from a man in his fifties who received an inactivated influenza vaccine. Sequencing was performed on PBMCs from blood, taken more than 4 days after vaccination. The rearrangement joins TRBV20-1 to TRBJ2-3; unclear D gene. This CDR3 is CSAGVHDTQYF. The CDR3 region has the DNA TGCAGTGCTGGGGTCCATGATACGCAGTATTTT.